Following are 28 T cell receptor beta chains from one sample sequenced in a study of beta chain features in type 1 diabetes. Expressed TCRB transcripts were sequenced because the entire RNA isolate underwent reverse transcription. Generated by immunoSEQ multiplex PCR, the TCRdb table keeps only in-frame clones and is missing some. Of 250,000 to 300,000 clones in the sample, 8% were seen once. The sequencing input was central memory CD4+ T cells from blood. Every receptor here comes from a woman between 18 and 29 years old in good health.

This clone was observed a few times. This chain links TRBV10-3 with TRBJ1-5; no reliable D call. The CDR3 has 15 residues. In germline, CDR1 is ENHRY, CDR2 SYGVKD. Trimming took 2 bases from V and 5 from J, leaving 13 bases between them. DNA for the CDR3: TGTGCCATCAGTGAGGACTCGGCACGTTATCAGCCCCAGCATTTT. Translation gives CAISEDSARYQPQHF.

A few counts support this clone. This chain joins TRBV7-9 and TRBJ2-5; 10 bases match TRBD2. The V gene end was trimmed by 5 bases and the J gene end by 0 bases; junction bases not matched to a gene: 12. The CDR3 spans 18 residues. The germline CDR1 and CDR2 sequences are SEHNR and FQNEAQ (reference sequence). DNA for the CDR3: TGTGCCAGCAGCCTCAGTTCAGGGCTAGCGGGGGACCAAGAGACCCAGTACTTC. Amino acids: CASSLSSGLAGDQETQYF.

This chain uses TRBV5-1 with TRBJ2-5; TRBD1 or TRBD2 may be the D gene (6 bases each). Germline V gene lookup returns CDR1 SGHRS and CDR2 YFSETQ. Between the trimmed V and J ends, which lost 2 bases and 4 bases, there was a span of 12 bases. The CDR3 sequence is 14 residues long. CDR3 protein: CASSLRPGAETQYF. DNA of the CDR3: TGCGCCAGCAGCTTAAGACCGGGGGCAGAGACCCAGTACTTC.

The rearrangement uses TRBV7-2 and TRBJ2-2; D is ambiguous. In germline, CDR1 is SGHTA, CDR2 FQGNSA. The V end lost 6 bases, the J end lost 0 bases, and 8 bases lay between the germline ends. This CDR3 has 14 amino acids. The CDR3 region is CASRFGANTGELFF. Here the CDR3 DNA reads TGTGCCAGCAGATTTGGGGCGAACACCGGGGAGCTGTTTTTT.

This clone was observed a handful of times. The chain combines TRBV29-1 with TRBJ1-4, with D tentatively TRBD1 (6 bases). Germline values: CDR1 SQVTM, CDR2 ANQGSEA. The CDR3 spans 15 residues. V lost 3 bases and J lost 8, with 19 bases in between. The CDR3 is CSVDKQRTAGEKLFF. Here the CDR3 DNA reads TGCAGCGTTGATAAGCAGCGGACAGCCGGGGAAAAACTGTTTTTT.

This clone has at least ten counts. The V gene is TRBV4-3, the J gene TRBJ1-1; the match to TRBD1 covers 7 bases. J was trimmed by 0 bases and V by 6 bases; bases with no gene match: 4. The germline CDR1 and CDR2 sequences are LGHNA and YSLEER. This CDR3 is built from 14 residues. The CDR3, as DNA: TGCGCCAGCAGTCGGGACAGCCTGAACACTGAAGCTTTCTTT. Translating it yields CASSRDSLNTEAFF.

This clone was found a few times. At one of its ends the junction is not consistent with the germline gene, which may arise from a read error. The genes are TRBV30 and TRBJ1-1; possible D gene TRBD1, 6 bases. Per the germline V gene, CDR1 is GTSNPN and CDR2 is SVGIG (reference sequence). This CDR3 has 13 residues. CDR3 DNA: TGTGCCCGGAGGGGGGGGTGGAACACTGAAGCTTTCTTT. This translates into CARRGGWNTEAFF.

This clone was seen many times. The rearrangement uses TRBV4-2 and TRBJ2-1, with TRBD1 identical over 9 bases. Germline V CDR1 and CDR2: LGHNA, YNFKEQ. The V gene end was trimmed by 0 bases and the J gene end by 3 bases; junction bases not matched to a gene: 3. The CDR3 length is 16 residues. The CDR3 DNA sequence: TGTGCCAGCAGCCAAGACCGGGACAGGGTCTACAATGAGCAGTTCTTC. Protein product: CASSQDRDRVYNEQFF.

The chain combines TRBV19 with TRBJ2-1; 8 bases are a match to TRBD2. There are 12 residues in the CDR3. V dropped 7 bases and J dropped 9; count of bases not matched to a gene: 5. Per germline, CDR1 LNHDA and CDR2 SQIVND (reference sequence). The CDR3 region has the DNA TGTGCCAGTACGGGGGGGCTGAGTGAGCAGTTCTTC. It is translated as CASTGGLSEQFF.

This chain uses TRBV9 with TRBJ1-6; D call uncertain. Germline V gene data show CDR1 as SGDLS and CDR2 as YYNGEE. V lost 0 bases, J lost 6 bases, and 10 bases lay in between. This CDR3 is built from 15 residues. CDR3 in DNA: TGTGCCAGCAGCGTAGGGGCCAGTAGTAATTCACCCCTCCACTTT. Its protein is CASSVGASSNSPLHF.

The rearrangement links TRBV7-9 to TRBJ1-2; the D gene is possibly TRBD1 (5 bases). Germline V lookup: CDR1 SEHNR, CDR2 FQNEAQ (reference sequence). Trimming removed 6 bases at V and 2 bases at J, with 13 bases between. The CDR3 runs to 14 residues. Here the CDR3 reads CASSLGPQNYGYTF. The DNA for the CDR3 is TGTGCCAGCAGTCTGGGACCGCAGAACTATGGCTACACCTTC.

The gene calls are TRBV4-3 and TRBJ2-7; 8 nucleotides line up with TRBD2. The germline gives CDR1 LGHNA, CDR2 YSLEER. J lost 3 bases, V lost 4 bases, and 11 bases had no gene match. This CDR3 region has 16 residues. The CDR3 nucleotides are TGCGCCAGCAGCCGGCAACTAGCGGCGGACTACTACGAGCAGTACTTC. Protein sequence: CASSRQLAADYYEQYF.

The chain employs TRBV19 and TRBJ2-7; 8 nucleotides match TRBD1. CDR1 is LNHDA, CDR2 SQIVND, per germline (reference sequence). The CDR3 has 15 amino acids. The ends lost 0 bases at V and 1 base at J; junction bases unmatched: 2. The CDR3 DNA is TGTGCCAGTAGTATAGATCGGGACAGGTCCTACGAGCAGTACTTC. As protein: CASSIDRDRSYEQYF.

This clone was picked up many times. The genes are TRBV28 and TRBJ1-6; 7 bases align to TRBD1. The germline V gene has CDR1 MDHEN and CDR2 SYDVKM. J lost 7 bases, V lost 4 bases, and 13 bases had no gene match. This CDR3 is built from 17 residues. CDR3 sequence reads: CASSSPTGVEGNSPLHF. The CDR3 nucleotides are TGTGCCAGCAGTTCCCCAACAGGGGTCGAAGGAAATTCACCCCTCCACTTT. The full variable domain, rest sourced from reference TRBV28 and TRBJ1-6, is DVKVTQSSRYLVKRTGEKVFLECVQDMDHENMFWYRQDPGLGLRLIYFSYDVKMKEKGDIPEGYSVSREKKERFSLILESASTNQTSMYLCASSSPTGVEGNSPLHFGNGTRLTVT.

This chain uses TRBV14 with TRBJ2-5; no definite D call. Trimming removed 0 bases from V and 5 bases from J, with 16 bases in between. Per the germline V gene, CDR1 is SGHDN and CDR2 is FVKESK. The CDR3 covers 16 residues. The CDR3 DNA is TGTGCCAGCAGCCAAGATTATTCGGCGGTTGGGGAGACCCAGTACTTC. Translating gives CASSQDYSAVGETQYF.

This rearrangement joins TRBV7-9 to TRBJ2-3; no firm D call. Trimming pared 3 bases from V and 6 bases from J, leaving 10 bases between. CDR1 is SEHNR, CDR2 FQNEAQ, per germline (reference sequence). The length of the CDR3 is 13 residues. CDR3 bases: TGTGCCAGCAGCTTGGGTTGGACGGATACGCAGTATTTT. Its translation is CASSLGWTDTQYF.

CDR3 sequence: CSVERDRGAETQYF. CDR3 sequence (DNA): TGCAGCGTTGAAAGGGACAGGGGAGCGGAGACCCAGTACTTC. The gene calls are TRBV29-1 and TRBJ2-5; 10 bases are shared with TRBD1. The J segment lost 5 bases and the V segment lost 2 bases, leaving 5 bases of the junction unmatched. The CDR3 loop spans 14 amino acids. Germline V gene lookup returns CDR1 SQVTM and CDR2 ANQGSEA.

The chain is built from TRBV30 and TRBJ1-4; TRBD1 matches 9 bases. The CDR3 has 17 amino acids. V was clipped by 0 bases and J by 0 bases; unmatched bases: 5. Germline CDR1 reads GTSNPN; CDR2 reads SVGIG (reference sequence). The CDR3 protein is CAWSVRGQGATNEKLFF. For the CDR3, the DNA is TGTGCCTGGAGTGTACGGGGACAGGGCGCAACTAATGAAAAACTGTTTTTT.

The chain has TRBV6-5 and TRBJ1-2; the D is unclear. This CDR3 region has 15 residues. CDR1 and CDR2 (germline): MNHEY, SVGAGI. V shed 2 bases and J shed 7 bases, with 17 bases lying between them. CDR3 DNA: TGTGCCAGCAGTTACGATTTCAATTCGGTCTCTGGCTACACCTTC. This sequence encodes CASSYDFNSVSGYTF.

This clone has just a few counts. The chain is built from TRBV6-5 and TRBJ2-7, with D perhaps matching TRBD1 or TRBD2 (5 bases each). V dropped 6 bases and J dropped 7 bases, with 19 bases sitting between them. Germline V gives CDR1 MNHEY, CDR2 SVGAGI. The CDR3 extends over 14 amino acids. In nucleotides, the CDR3 is TGTGCCAGCAGACCGGGACCCGACCTTAGGGAGCAGTACTTC. Its translation is CASRPGPDLREQYF.

The V and J genes are TRBV2 and TRBJ1-5; D is undetermined. Germline V gene data show CDR1 as SNHLY and CDR2 as FYNNEI. The V gene lost 7 bases and the J gene lost 3 bases, with 13 bases spanning the gap. CDR3 length equals 14 residues. CDR3 sequence (DNA): TGTGCCAGCAATACCCAGAGGTACAATCAGCCCCAGCATTTT. Its protein is CASNTQRYNQPQHF.

This rearrangement joins TRBV7-9 to TRBJ2-7; TRBD2 is a possible D gene (6 bases). Germline-derived CDR1 and CDR2 are SEHNR and FQNEAQ (reference sequence). Trimming took 0 bases from V and 12 from J, leaving 9 bases between them. This CDR3 contains 11 residues. CDR3 DNA: TGTGCCAGCAGCTTAGCGACTAGTACGTACGTC. It encodes CASSLATSTYV.

This clone has a handful of counts. The rearrangement joins TRBV7-2 to TRBJ1-2; 9 bases are a match to TRBD1. CDR3 length: 15 residues. The trim removed 6 bases at V and 5 bases at J, leaving 10 bases unmatched. Per germline, CDR1 SGHTA and CDR2 FQGNSA. The CDR3 bases are TGTGCCAGCAGTGCTCCGGGACAGGGCACTTATGGCTACACCTTC. This sequence encodes CASSAPGQGTYGYTF.

The sample holds many counts of this clone. This sequence joins TRBV7-9 and TRBJ2-7; D is uncertain. The CDR3 totals 11 residues. Trimming removed 3 bases at V and 6 bases at J, with 6 bases between. The V gene's germline CDR1 is SEHNR and CDR2 FQNEAQ (reference sequence). The CDR3 nucleotides read TGTGCCAGCAGCTTCGCCGGCGAGCAGTACGTC. Translating gives CASSFAGEQYV.

This clone was detected only a few times. The V and J genes are TRBV7-2 and TRBJ1-5; D is unclear. Per the germline V gene, CDR1 is SGHTA and CDR2 is FQGNSA. This CDR3 has 13 residues. Trimming left V 3 bases short and J 3 bases short, with 6 bases between. CDR3 DNA sequence: TGTGCCAGCAGCTTGAATGCCAATCAGCCCCAGCATTTT. As protein: CASSLNANQPQHF.

The chain couples TRBV29-1 to TRBJ2-1; no clear D gene. V was trimmed by 5 bases and J by 4 bases, leaving 6 bases between them. The CDR3 loop spans 11 amino acids. Germline CDR1 SQVTM, CDR2 ANQGSEA. The CDR3 is CSVKTYNEQFF. Written as DNA, the CDR3 is TGCAGCGTTAAAACTTACAATGAGCAGTTCTTC.

In its sample, this clone was seen a few times. The rearrangement uses TRBV11-2 and TRBJ2-3; 8 nucleotides match TRBD2. Germline-derived CDR1 and CDR2 are SGHAT and FQNNGV. CDR3 length: 16 amino acids. Trimming cost V 1 base and J 4 bases; bases outside gene matches: 7. CDR3 bases: TGTGCCAGCAGCTTAGGTCGAAGCGGGAGCGCAGATACGCAGTATTTT. Amino acids: CASSLGRSGSADTQYF.

This clone has only a few counts. The chain joins TRBV11-3 to TRBJ2-1, with 10 bases identical to TRBD1. Trimming at V came to 8 bases and at J to 4 bases, leaving 2 bases not matched to a gene. CDR1 and CDR2 from the germline V gene are SGHNT and YENEEA. CDR3 length equals 13 residues. CDR3: CASGTGAYNEQFF. The CDR3 DNA reads as TGTGCCAGCGGGACAGGGGCGTACAATGAGCAGTTCTTC.